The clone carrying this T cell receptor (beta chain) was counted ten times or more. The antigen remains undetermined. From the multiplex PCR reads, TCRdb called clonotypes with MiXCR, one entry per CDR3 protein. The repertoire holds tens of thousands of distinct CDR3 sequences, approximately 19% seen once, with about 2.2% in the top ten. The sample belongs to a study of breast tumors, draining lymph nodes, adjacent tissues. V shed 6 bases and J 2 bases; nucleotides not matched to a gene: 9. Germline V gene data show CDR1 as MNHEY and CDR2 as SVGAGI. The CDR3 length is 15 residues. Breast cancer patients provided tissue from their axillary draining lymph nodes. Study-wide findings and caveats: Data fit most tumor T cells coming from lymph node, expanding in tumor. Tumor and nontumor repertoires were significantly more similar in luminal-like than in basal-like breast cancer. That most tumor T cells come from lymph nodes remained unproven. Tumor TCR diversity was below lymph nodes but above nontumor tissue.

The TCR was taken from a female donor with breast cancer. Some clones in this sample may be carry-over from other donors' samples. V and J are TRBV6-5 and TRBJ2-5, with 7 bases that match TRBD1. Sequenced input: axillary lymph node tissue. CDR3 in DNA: TGTGCCAGCAGCCCCGGGACAGACCTTCAAGAGACCCAGTACTTC. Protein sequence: CASSPGTDLQETQYF.